This T cell receptor (beta chain) was identified during a study of beta chain features in type 1 diabetes. Germline lookup yields CDR1 SGDLS and CDR2 YYNGEE. The V end was cut by 0 bases, the J end by 4 bases, with 17 bases between. This CDR3 has 18 residues. Reverse transcribing all isolated RNA meant expressed TCRB transcripts were sequenced. TCRdb's table, derived via immunoSEQ multiplex PCR, lists solely in-frame clones and lacks some. Here the sample spans around 340,000 clones, around 7.6% being singletons. Cells sorted by CD45RO/CCR7/CD25/CD127/CD95/CD27 comprised CD4+ naive, central memory, regulatory and stem cell-like memory cells. The purity of all sorted populations exceeded 98%.

The rearrangement joins TRBV9 to TRBJ2-6; D unclear. The sequence came from a woman between 18 and 29 years old in good health. The material sequenced was central memory CD4+ T cells from blood. CDR3: CASSVGPGTLGGANVLTF. CDR3 nucleotides: TGTGCCAGCAGCGTAGGCCCAGGAACCCTTGGGGGGGCCAACGTCCTGACTTTC.